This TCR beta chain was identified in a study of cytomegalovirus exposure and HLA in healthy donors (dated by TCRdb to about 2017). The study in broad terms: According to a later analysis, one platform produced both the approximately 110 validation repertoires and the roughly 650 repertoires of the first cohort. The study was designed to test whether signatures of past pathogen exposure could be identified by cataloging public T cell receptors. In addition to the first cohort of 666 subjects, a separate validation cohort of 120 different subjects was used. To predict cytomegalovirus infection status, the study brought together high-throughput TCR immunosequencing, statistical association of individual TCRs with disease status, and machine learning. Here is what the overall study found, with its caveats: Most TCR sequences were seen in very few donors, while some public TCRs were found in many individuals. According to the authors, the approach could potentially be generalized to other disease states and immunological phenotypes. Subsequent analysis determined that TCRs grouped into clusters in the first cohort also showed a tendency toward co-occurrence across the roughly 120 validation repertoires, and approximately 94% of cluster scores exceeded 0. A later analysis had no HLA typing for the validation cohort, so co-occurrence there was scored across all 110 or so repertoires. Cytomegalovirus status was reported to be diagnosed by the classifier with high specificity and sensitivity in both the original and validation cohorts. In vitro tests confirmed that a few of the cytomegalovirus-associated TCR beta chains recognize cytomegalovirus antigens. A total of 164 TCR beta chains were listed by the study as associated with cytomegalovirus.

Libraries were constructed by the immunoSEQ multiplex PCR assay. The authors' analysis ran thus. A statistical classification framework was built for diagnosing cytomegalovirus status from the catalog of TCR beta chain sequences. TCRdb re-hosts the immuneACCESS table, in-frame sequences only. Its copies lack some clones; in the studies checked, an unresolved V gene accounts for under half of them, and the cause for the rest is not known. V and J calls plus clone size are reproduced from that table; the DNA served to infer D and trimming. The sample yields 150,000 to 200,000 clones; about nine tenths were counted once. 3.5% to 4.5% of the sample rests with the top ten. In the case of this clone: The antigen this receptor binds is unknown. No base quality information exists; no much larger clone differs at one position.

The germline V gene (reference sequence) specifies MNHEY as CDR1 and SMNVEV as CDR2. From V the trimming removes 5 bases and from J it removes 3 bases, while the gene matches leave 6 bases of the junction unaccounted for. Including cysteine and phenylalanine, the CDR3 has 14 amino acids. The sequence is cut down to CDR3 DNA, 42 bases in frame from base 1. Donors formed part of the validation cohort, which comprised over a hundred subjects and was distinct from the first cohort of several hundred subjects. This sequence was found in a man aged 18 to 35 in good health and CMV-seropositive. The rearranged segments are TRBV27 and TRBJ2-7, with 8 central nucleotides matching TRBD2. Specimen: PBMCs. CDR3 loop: CASSKRLARYEQYF. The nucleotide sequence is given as TGTGCCAGCAGTAAAAGACTAGCGCGCTACGAGCAGTACTTC.